These T cell receptor beta chains were read from a single sample in a study of T cells after yellow fever vaccination. One entry per CDR3 protein, called by TCRdb with MiXCR from the 5' RACE reads. There are approximately 300,000 distinct CDR3 sequences in the sample; over 10% occur only once, and around 0.49% lies in the top ten. The specimen comprised CD4+ T cells sorted from PBMCs, sampled 45 days after the yellow fever booster vaccination. Receptors originate from a young man who received the YFV17D yellow fever vaccine. Each CDR3 is given with its conserved first and last residue. The D gene is left open where the match is weak. Clone sizes are given selectively: once, few, many, or a class where the clone is expanded.

NA	NA	TRBV6-2/TRBV6-3	TRBJ2-2	TGTGCCAGCAGTTTTCCCGAGGCTAGGGGCCTGAACACCGGGGAGCTGTTTTTT	CASSFPEARGLNTGELFF
NA	few	TRBV14	TRBJ1-2	TGTGCCAGCAGCCAAGAGAAGGGGTTCTATGGCTACACCTTC	CASSQEKGFYGYTF
TRBD2	NA	TRBV7-2	TRBJ2-7	TGTGCCAGCAGCTGGACTAGCGGAGGCCCCTACGAGCAGTACTTC	CASSWTSGGPYEQYF
NA	few	TRBV12-3/TRBV12-4	TRBJ2-1	TGTGCCAGCAGAGTTCAGGCGGGCTCCTACAATGAGCAGTTCTTC	CASRVQAGSYNEQFF
NA	few	TRBV4-3	TRBJ2-1	TGCGCCAGCAGCCAAGATAAAACCACCTACAATGAGCAGTTCTTC	CASSQDKTTYNEQFF
TRBD2	few	TRBV5-5	TRBJ2-1	TGTGCCAGCAGCTTAAGACTAGCGGGAAGGAATGAGCAGTTCTTC	CASSLRLAGRNEQFF
TRBD1	NA	TRBV20-1	TRBJ2-4	TGCAGTGCGGGCTGGGACAGAAACATTCAGTACTTC	CSAGWDRNIQYF
NA	few	TRBV27	TRBJ2-7	TGTGCCAGCAGTTTTAGCCGAAAGAGCTCCTACGAGCAGTACTTC	CASSFSRKSSYEQYF
NA	once	TRBV12-3/TRBV12-4	TRBJ1-2	TGTGCCAGCAGTCGACCGGACAGACTCTATGGCTACACCTTC	CASSRPDRLYGYTF
NA	NA	TRBV5-1	TRBJ2-7	TGCGCCAGCAGCCCGCGGGACGCCAACTCCTACGAGCAGTACTTC	CASSPRDANSYEQYF
NA	NA	TRBV29-1	TRBJ1-1	TGCAGCGGGATACAGGGTAACACTGAAGCTTTCTTT	CSGIQGNTEAFF
TRBD1	few	TRBV9	TRBJ2-2	TGTGCCAGCAGCCAGACAGGGTCGGAGGTAAACACCGGGGAGCTGTTTTTT	CASSQTGSEVNTGELFF
TRBD2	few	TRBV20-1	TRBJ2-7	TGCAGTGCTAGACCACTAGCGGAAGCCTACGAGCAGTACTTC	CSARPLAEAYEQYF
NA	NA	TRBV20-1	TRBJ2-7	TGCAGTGCTAGGGCCTTCCAAAGCTCCTACGAGCAGTACTTC	CSARAFQSSYEQYF
TRBD2	NA	TRBV20-1	TRBJ2-6	TGCAGTGCTAGAGATCCCAAGGGCGGGAGGACTGGGGCCAACGTCCTGACTTTC	CSARDPKGGRTGANVLTF
NA	few	TRBV7-6	TRBJ2-1	TGTGCCAGCAGCGCTATGGTAGCGTACAATGAGCAGTTCTTC	CASSAMVAYNEQFF
NA	few	TRBV9	TRBJ2-2	TGTGCCAGCAGCTTCGGTCCGAACACCGGGGAGCTGTTTTTT	CASSFGPNTGELFF
TRBD1	NA	TRBV7-8	TRBJ1-1	TGTGCCAGCAGCTCCAGACAGGGGCGGTTCACTGAAGCTTTCTTT	CASSSRQGRFTEAFF
TRBD1	NA	TRBV7-2	TRBJ2-1	TGTGCCAGCAGCGCTAGCCCCGGGACAGGCTTCAAGTTCTTC	CASSASPGTGFKFF
TRBD1	few	TRBV12-3/TRBV12-4	TRBJ2-5	TGTGCCAGCAAACGGACAGGGGGCGGCCAAGAGACCCAGTACTTC	CASKRTGGGQETQYF
NA	few	TRBV27	TRBJ2-5	TGTGCCAGCAGTTTATCGACAGCATGGCGCAATGCCCAGTACTTC	CASSLSTAWRNAQYF
NA	few	TRBV7-9	TRBJ2-1	TGTGCCAGCAGCTTAGAGGGCGCGGGAAACAATGAGCAGTTCTTC	CASSLEGAGNNEQFF
TRBD1	NA	TRBV7-2	TRBJ2-3	TGTGCCAGCAGCACAACCGGGACAGGGGGAGCAGATACGCAGTATTTT	CASSTTGTGGADTQYF
NA	few	TRBV28	TRBJ1-1	TGTGCCAGCAGACCGGGGAAACCCAAGGGGAACACTGAAGCTTTCTTT	CASRPGKPKGNTEAFF
TRBD2	many	TRBV18	TRBJ2-7	TGTGCCAGCTCCCAAAGCGGGGGAAACGAGCAGTACTTC	CASSQSGGNEQYF
TRBD1	many	TRBV29-1	TRBJ2-2	TGCAGCGTCGGACAGGGCGGCGGGGAGCTGTTTTTT	CSVGQGGGELFF
NA	NA	TRBV5-1	TRBJ2-1	TGCGCCAGCAGCATCGCCGCCGTCTCCTACAATGAGCAGTTCTTC	CASSIAAVSYNEQFF
TRBD1	NA	TRBV7-6	TRBJ2-7	TGTGCCAGCAGCTTACGCCCGGGGACAGCCACCTACGAGCAGTACTTC	CASSLRPGTATYEQYF
NA	few	TRBV20-1	TRBJ1-6	TGCAGTGCTGCCTTCAGCACCCTTCTCCACTTT	CSAAFSTLLHF
TRBD2	NA	TRBV18	TRBJ2-1	TGTGCCACGAACGGACTAGCGGGAGGGCCCTCACGGGAGCAGTTCTTC	CATNGLAGGPSREQFF
NA	few	TRBV20-1	TRBJ2-2	TGCAGTGCTAGAGACCCAACCGGGGAGCTGTTTTTT	CSARDPTGELFF
NA	few	TRBV12-3/TRBV12-4	TRBJ2-7	TGTGCCAGCAGTTCCAATAGAATGGCCTACGAGCAGTACTTC	CASSSNRMAYEQYF
TRBD2	NA	TRBV13	TRBJ2-7	TGTGCCAGCAGCTTAGGCCTTGGGGGAGGGCTCCCCTACGAGCAGTACTTC	CASSLGLGGGLPYEQYF
TRBD1	NA	TRBV5-1	TRBJ2-1	TGCGCCAGCAGCTGGGGACAGCCCTACAATGAGCAGTTCTTC	CASSWGQPYNEQFF
TRBD1	few	TRBV10-3	TRBJ2-7	TGTGCCATCAGTGAGTCGGACAGGGGAGGGCGCGAGCAGTACTTC	CAISESDRGGREQYF
NA	NA	TRBV7-2	TRBJ2-1	TGTGCCAGCAGTCCCCAGGGGCGACTATACAATGAGCAGTTCTTC	CASSPQGRLYNEQFF
TRBD1	NA	TRBV7-2	TRBJ1-2	TGTGCCAGCAGCCAAGGGACAGGGGACGATGGCTACACCTTC	CASSQGTGDDGYTF
TRBD1	NA	TRBV12-3/TRBV12-4	TRBJ2-2	TGTGCCAGCAGGAGGGACCCAGGGGGTGGGGAGCTGTTTTTT	CASRRDPGGGELFF
NA	NA	TRBV7-2	TRBJ2-5	TGTGCCAGCAGCCGCACCCCCCCGGAGACCCAGTACTTC	CASSRTPPETQYF
NA	few	TRBV25-1	TRBJ2-5	TGTGCCAGCGGAGCTGTGTCAAGGACCCAGTACTTC	CASGAVSRTQYF
TRBD1	NA	TRBV12-3/TRBV12-4	TRBJ2-3	TGTGCCAGCAGTTTACGGGCAGGGGGCTCAGATACGCAGTATTTT	CASSLRAGGSDTQYF
NA	few	TRBV6-2/TRBV6-3	TRBJ2-7	TGTGCCAGCAGTTACTCGGGAACAGTAAGCGAGCAGTACTTC	CASSYSGTVSEQYF
NA	NA	TRBV28	TRBJ1-5	TGTGCCAGCAGTTTATCGGGGAACCAGCCCCAGCATTTT	CASSLSGNQPQHF
NA	few	TRBV30	TRBJ2-1	TGTGCCGGCACCCTCTCCTACAATGAGCAGTTCTTC	CAGTLSYNEQFF
NA	few	TRBV21-1	TRBJ2-3	TGTGCCAGCAGTCAGTTGGGGGGAGGCGGAGATACGCAGTATTTT	CASSQLGGGGDTQYF
TRBD1	NA	TRBV9	TRBJ2-7	TGTGCCAGCAGCAAAACGGGACAGGCCTACGAGCAGTACTTC	CASSKTGQAYEQYF
NA	few	TRBV6-5	TRBJ2-3	TGTGCCAGCAGTTACTCAGGAGGGTTCGGTGGAGATACGCAGTATTTT	CASSYSGGFGGDTQYF
NA	many	TRBV12-3/TRBV12-4	TRBJ2-5	TGTGCCAGCAGTTTGCTCGGCGGACAAGAGACCCAGTACTTC	CASSLLGGQETQYF
TRBD1	many	TRBV29-1	TRBJ2-7	TGCAGCGTTGGACAGGGGGCCAACGAGCAGTACTTC	CSVGQGANEQYF
TRBD2	many	TRBV12-3/TRBV12-4	TRBJ2-1	TGTGCCAGCAGTTTAGGGGCGGCAGGGACTAGCAATGAGCAGTTCTTC	CASSLGAAGTSNEQFF
TRBD2	few	TRBV20-1	TRBJ2-2	TGCAGTGCTAGCGGGGCTAGCGGAAGGAACACCGGGGAGCTGTTTTTT	CSASGASGRNTGELFF
TRBD1	few	TRBV7-2	TRBJ2-5	TGTGCCAGCAGCCCCTCGCTAGGGACAGGGGGCGAGACCCAGTACTTC	CASSPSLGTGGETQYF
NA	many	TRBV7-6	TRBJ2-7	TGTGCCAGCAGCTTAGAATCCAGCCGCTCAACCGAGCAGTACTTC	CASSLESSRSTEQYF
NA	NA	TRBV28	TRBJ1-2	TGTGCCAGCAGCACCGTACAGGGTTATGGCTACACCTTC	CASSTVQGYGYTF
TRBD1	few	TRBV7-3	TRBJ2-1	TGTGCCAGCAGCTTAACTAACAGGGGGCGAAACAATGAGCAGTTCTTC	CASSLTNRGRNNEQFF